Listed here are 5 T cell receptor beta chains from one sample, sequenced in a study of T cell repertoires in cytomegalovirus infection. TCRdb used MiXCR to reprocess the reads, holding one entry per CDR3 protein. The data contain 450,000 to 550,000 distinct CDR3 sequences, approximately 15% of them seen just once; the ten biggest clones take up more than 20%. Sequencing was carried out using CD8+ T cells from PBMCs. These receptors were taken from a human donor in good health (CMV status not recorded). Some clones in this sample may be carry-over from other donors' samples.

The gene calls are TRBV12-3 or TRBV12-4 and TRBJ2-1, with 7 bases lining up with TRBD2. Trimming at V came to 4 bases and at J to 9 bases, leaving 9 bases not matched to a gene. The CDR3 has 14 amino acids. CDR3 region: CASSSGLAEGEQFF. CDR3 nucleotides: TGTGCCAGCAGTTCTGGCCTAGCGGAGGGTGAGCAGTTCTTC.

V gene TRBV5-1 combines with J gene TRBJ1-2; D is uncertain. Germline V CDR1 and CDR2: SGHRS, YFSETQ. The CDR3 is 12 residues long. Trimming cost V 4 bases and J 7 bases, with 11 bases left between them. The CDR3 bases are TGCGCCAGCAGCCGGGTGGATACTGGCTACACCTTC. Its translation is CASSRVDTGYTF.

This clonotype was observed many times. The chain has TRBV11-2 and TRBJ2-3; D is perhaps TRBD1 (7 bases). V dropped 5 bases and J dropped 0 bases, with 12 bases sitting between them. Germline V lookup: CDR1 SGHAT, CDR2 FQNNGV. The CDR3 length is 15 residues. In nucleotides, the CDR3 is TGTGCCAGCAGCGGAGGGACAGTTAGCACAGATACGCAGTATTTT. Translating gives CASSGGTVSTDTQYF.

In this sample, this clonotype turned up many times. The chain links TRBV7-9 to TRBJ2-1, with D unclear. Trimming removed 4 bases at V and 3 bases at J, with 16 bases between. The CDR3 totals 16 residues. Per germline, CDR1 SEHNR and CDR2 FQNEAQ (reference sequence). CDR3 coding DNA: TGTGCCAGCAGCTATACAACCGGCGGCCTCTACAATGAGCAGTTCTTC. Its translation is CASSYTTGGLYNEQFF.

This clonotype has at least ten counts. The CDR3 bases are TGTGCCAGCTTCGAGGGTGTAACTGAAGCTTTCTTT. Protein product: CASFEGVTEAFF. V gene TRBV7-9 combines with J gene TRBJ1-1; D gene unclear. CDR3 length: 12 amino acids. Looked up from germline, CDR1 is SEHNR and CDR2 is FQNEAQ (reference sequence). V was clipped by 8 bases and J by 5 bases, with 12 bases between them.